The 7 T cell receptor beta chains below all came from one sample that was sequenced in a study of shared clonotypes between healthy human individuals. Assay used: immunoSEQ multiplex PCR; TCRdb lists only in-frame clones, some missing. This table holds 850,000 to 1,100,000 clones, approximately 80% found once. Sequencing was performed on memory CD4+ T cells from PBMCs. Subset here: CD45RA-negative fraction. These TCRs come from a young man in good health. Some clones in this sample may be carry-over from other donors' samples.

This clone has a single count. The chain is built from TRBV5-4 and TRBJ2-1; possible D gene TRBD2, 6 bases. Germline lookup yields CDR1 SGHNT and CDR2 YYREEE (reference sequence). The CDR3 contains 16 residues. The V gene lost 5 bases and the J gene lost 7 bases, with 22 bases spanning the gap. CDR3 nucleotide sequence: TGTGCCAGCAGTTTACCCGGGGGAGTTTTGGGGAATGAGCAGTTCTTC. Amino acids: CASSLPGGVLGNEQFF.

The rearrangement joins TRBV6-5 to TRBJ1-2, with D possibly being TRBD1 (6 bases). CDR3 length: 13 amino acids. Germline CDR1 reads MNHEY; CDR2 reads SVGAGI. The CDR3 is CAPLIRWGQGYTF. CDR3 DNA: TGTGCTCCCTTGATCCGTTGGGGGCAAGGCTACACCTTC.

This clone was seen a handful of times. The chain links TRBV5-4 to TRBJ1-3; a possible D gene is TRBD1 (5 bases). The CDR3 totals 16 residues. Per the germline V gene, CDR1 is SGHNT and CDR2 is YYREEE (reference sequence). V was pared by 0 bases and J by 1 base, with 11 bases between. CDR3 in DNA: TGTGCCAGCAGCTTGGATGGGGGAGGTTCTGGAAACACCATATATTTT. This gives the protein CASSLDGGGSGNTIYF.

Note on this clone: Distinct nucleotide sequences in the sample also encode this CDR3. The CDR3 protein is CASSLNPRGSGYNEQFF. The CDR3 nucleotides are TGTGCCAGCAGCTTAAACCCCCGCGGTAGCGGTTACAATGAGCAGTTCTTC. This chain joins TRBV7-3 and TRBJ2-1; maybe TRBD2 (6 bases). V lost 1 base, J lost 4 bases, and 17 bases lay in between. The CDR3 is made up of 17 amino acids. Germline-derived CDR1 and CDR2 are SGHTA and FQGTGA.

The chain joins TRBV7-6 to TRBJ2-7, with 8 bases aligning to TRBD2. V shed 4 bases, J shed 3 bases, and the junction held 11 bases outside the gene matches. The CDR3 runs 16 residues. Germline loops: CDR1 SGHVS, CDR2 FNYEAQ. The CDR3 bases are TGTGCCAGCAGCTCCGGAAGCGGGAGAACAGTCTACGAGCAGTACTTC. Its protein is CASSSGSGRTVYEQYF.

The chain recombines TRBV5-1 with TRBJ1-2; D may be TRBD1 (5 bases). V was cut by 2 bases and J by 5 bases, with 16 bases left in between. The CDR3 is made up of 15 amino acids. From germline, CDR1 is SGHRS and CDR2 YFSETQ. In DNA form, the CDR3 reads TGCGCCAGCAGCTTCGGGGCAGGGCTGGGGTATGGCTACACCTTC. Its translation is CASSFGAGLGYGYTF.

The rearrangement uses TRBV6-5 and TRBJ2-7; 11 nucleotides line up with TRBD2. Germline CDR1 MNHEY, CDR2 SVGAGI. This CDR3 spans 13 amino acids. V shed 11 bases, J shed 4 bases, and the junction held 7 bases outside the gene matches. In DNA, the CDR3 is TGTGCCGTCCGTACTAGCGGGAGTTACGAGCAGTACTTC. Translation: CAVRTSGSYEQYF.